These 26 T cell receptor beta chains originate from one sample sequenced in a study of blood T cell repertoires in COVID-19. Repertoires were generated with immunoSEQ multiplex PCR, while TCRdb's copy carries only in-frame clones and drops some. The sample holds some 150,000 clones; about 82% are singletons and the top ten take approximately 8%. Sequenced material: peripheral blood. These receptors were taken from a woman in her sixties or seventies with acute or convalescent COVID-19.

The V and J genes are TRBV30 and TRBJ2-3; 9 bases fit TRBD1. V trimming: 8 bases; J trimming: 7 bases; junction bases outside the gene matches: 7. Germline V gives CDR1 GTSNPN, CDR2 SVGIG (reference sequence). This CDR3 contains 12 residues. In DNA, the CDR3 is TGTGCCCGGGGGACAGGGCCTTATACGCAGTATTTT. Residues: CARGTGPYTQYF.

The J gene is TRBJ2-7, the V gene TRBV19; maybe TRBD2 (7 bases). The germline CDR1 and CDR2 sequences are LNHDA and SQIVND (reference sequence). CDR3 length equals 14 residues. V gave up 4 bases and J gave up 4 bases, with 14 bases separating them. CDR3 amino acids: CASSSPGGAYEQYF. As DNA, the CDR3 is TGTGCCAGTAGTAGTCCGGGGGGCGCTTACGAGCAGTACTTC.

J is TRBJ1-3 and V is TRBV7-8, with TRBD1 matching 9 bases. Germline CDR1 is SGHVS and CDR2 is FQNEAQ. CDR3 length equals 17 residues. Trimming removed 4 bases from V and 2 bases from J; junction bases left unmatched: 9. CDR3 loop: CASSSGTGWRPGNTIYF. In DNA, the CDR3 is TGTGCCAGCAGCTCAGGGACAGGGTGGCGGCCTGGAAACACCATATATTTT.

V and J are TRBV29-1 and TRBJ2-1, with 9 positions matching TRBD2. J was trimmed by 4 bases and V by 5 bases; bases with no gene match: 6. This CDR3 region has 14 residues. Germline assignment: CDR1 SQVTM and CDR2 ANQGSEA. CDR3 region: CSVRRGGQYNEQFF. The CDR3 DNA follows: TGCAGCGTTAGGCGGGGGGGCCAGTACAATGAGCAGTTCTTC.

The gene calls are TRBV6-2 or TRBV6-3 and TRBJ1-1; TRBD1 matches 10 bases. Germline-derived CDR1 and CDR2 are MNHEY and SVGEGT. Germline trimming cut 4 bases from V and 4 bases from J; bases unmatched to any gene: 12. The CDR3 has 17 residues. CDR3 sequence: CASSSPLGQGVGTEAFF. CDR3 coding DNA: TGTGCCAGCAGTTCTCCTTTAGGACAGGGGGTCGGCACTGAAGCTTTCTTT.

The genes are TRBV7-9 and TRBJ2-7, with D tentatively TRBD1 (6 bases). CDR1 and CDR2 (germline): SEHNR, FQNEAQ (reference sequence). This CDR3 is 14 amino acids long. Trimming took off 1 base at V and 6 bases at J, with 13 bases between the two ends. The CDR3 sequence: CASSLVAGVGEQYF. DNA for the CDR3: TGTGCCAGCAGCTTAGTGGCAGGGGTAGGCGAGCAGTACTTC.

The J gene is TRBJ2-7, the V gene TRBV28; D perhaps matches TRBD1 (5 bases). Germline V gives CDR1 MDHEN, CDR2 SYDVKM. Trimming removed 5 bases from V and 4 bases from J, with 12 bases in between. This CDR3 is built from 13 residues. The CDR3 DNA is TGTGCCAGCAGTCGACCAGGGTCGTACGAGCAGTACTTC. Translation: CASSRPGSYEQYF.

This rearrangement joins TRBV5-1 to TRBJ2-3; a possible D gene is TRBD2 (6 bases). V lost 0 bases, J lost 6 bases, and 11 bases lay in between. The CDR3 is made up of 14 amino acids. Germline values: CDR1 SGHRS, CDR2 YFSETQ. The CDR3 DNA follows: TGCGCCAGCAGCTTGGTTATGGGAGGTGATACGCAGTATTTT. Its protein product is CASSLVMGGDTQYF.

The J gene is TRBJ2-7, the V gene TRBV5-8; D is possibly TRBD2 (6 bases). The CDR3 extends over 12 amino acids. Germline V lookup: CDR1 SGHTS, CDR2 YDEGEE. Trimming stripped 4 bases from V and 6 bases from J, with 11 bases between. CDR3 region: CASSLAGGEQYF. In DNA form, the CDR3 reads TGTGCCAGCAGCCTCGCCGGGGGCGAGCAGTACTTC.

The chain links TRBV24-1 to TRBJ1-2; 7 nucleotides align to TRBD1. V lost 3 bases and J lost 9; bases outside the gene matches: 12. Germline values: CDR1 KGHDR, CDR2 SFDVKD. This CDR3 is built from 15 residues. The CDR3 DNA reads TGTGCCACCAGTGATGGGCCGGGACAGTCTGGCAGCTACACCTTC. Its translation: CATSDGPGQSGSYTF.

V usage is TRBV6-2 or TRBV6-3 and J usage is TRBJ2-7, with 9 positions matching TRBD1. CDR3 size: 18 residues. Trimming took 2 bases from V and 12 from J; bases not matched to a gene: 23. Germline CDR1 is MNHEY and CDR2 is SVGEGT. The CDR3 sequence: CASSYLRPLGTGLTNSYF. CDR3 sequence (DNA): TGTGCCAGCAGTTACCTCCGACCCCTCGGGACAGGGCTCACCAATTCGTACTTC.

This rearrangement joins TRBV4-2 to TRBJ2-1; TRBD2 might be the D (6 bases). V was trimmed by 4 bases and J by 9 bases, leaving 16 bases between them. This CDR3 has 14 residues. Germline values: CDR1 LGHNA, CDR2 YNFKEQ. DNA for the CDR3: TGTGCCAGCAGCCCGGAGGGGCCGCAATTTGAGCAGTTCTTC. It translates to CASSPEGPQFEQFF.

The chain recombines TRBV3-1 (or the pseudogene TRBV3-2) with TRBJ2-7; 7 bases agree with TRBD1. V was pared by 4 bases and J by 6 bases, with 6 bases of the junction left unmatched. The CDR3 sequence is 13 residues long. The germline V gene has CDR1 LGHDT and CDR2 YNNKEL (reference sequence). The CDR3 DNA sequence: TGTGCCAGCAGCCTGAGACAGGGAGCCGAGCAGTACTTC. This gives the protein CASSLRQGAEQYF.

The chain carries TRBV6-1 and TRBJ1-5, with 7 bases lining up with TRBD1. Germline CDR1 is MNHNS and CDR2 is SASEGT. The CDR3 spans 14 residues. Trimming cost V 3 bases and J 4 bases; bases outside gene matches: 3. CDR3 loop: CASSDRDRNQPQHF. CDR3 coding DNA: TGTGCCAGCAGTGACCGGGACAGAAATCAGCCCCAGCATTTT.

The chain links TRBV28 to TRBJ2-7; 8 bases are shared with TRBD2. CDR1 is MDHEN and CDR2 is SYDVKM in the germline V gene. J was trimmed by 6 bases and V by 3 bases; bases with no gene match: 7. The CDR3 sequence is 14 residues long. CDR3 in amino acids: CASSFSGTPLEQYF. The CDR3 DNA reads as TGTGCCAGCAGTTTTAGCGGGACCCCCCTCGAGCAGTACTTC.

The rearrangement joins TRBV29-1 to TRBJ2-7; 8 nucleotides line up with TRBD1. Germline CDR1 is SQVTM and CDR2 is ANQGSEA. CDR3 size: 14 residues. J gave up 4 bases and V 4 bases, and 9 bases lay outside the gene matches. The CDR3 DNA is TGCAGCGTTGTTCCCCCGGACAGGGAGTACGAGCAGTACTTC. Translating gives CSVVPPDREYEQYF.

CDR3 in DNA: TGTGCCAGCAGCGTAGAGTGGGGCAGCCCTTCGAACACCGGGGAGCTGTTTTTT. Encoded protein: CASSVEWGSPSNTGELFF. The chain recombines TRBV9 with TRBJ2-2; D is possibly TRBD1 (5 bases). The CDR3 loop spans 18 amino acids. The germline CDR1 and CDR2 sequences are SGDLS and YYNGEE. Trimming took off 0 bases at V and 0 bases at J, with 15 bases between the two ends.

The chain employs TRBV5-6 and TRBJ2-1; D not certain. Germline-derived CDR1 and CDR2 are SGHDT and YYEEEE. Trimming took 4 bases from V and 0 from J, leaving 14 bases between them. This CDR3 has 16 amino acids. In DNA form, the CDR3 reads TGTGCCAGCAGCCGAATTAGCTCAAGCTCCTACAATGAGCAGTTCTTC. Its protein product is CASSRISSSSYNEQFF.

J is TRBJ2-1 and V is TRBV30, with a tentative D call TRBD2 (6 bases). V was pared by 0 bases and J by 9 bases, with 15 bases between. Germline CDR1 reads GTSNPN; CDR2 reads SVGIG (reference sequence). The CDR3 consists of 14 residues. The CDR3 nucleotides read TGTGCCTGGAGTGTAGGAGGGACCCCAGGTGAGCAGTTCTTC. Residues: CAWSVGGTPGEQFF.

CDR3 DNA sequence: TGTGCCATCAGTACAGGTAGTAATAGGGACAGCTCACAAGAGACCCAGTACTTC. It yields the protein CAISTGSNRDSSQETQYF. The rearrangement joins TRBV10-3 to TRBJ2-5; 7 bases line up with TRBD1. V dropped 5 bases and J dropped 2; count of bases not matched to a gene: 17. CDR3 length equals 18 residues. Germline V gene lookup returns CDR1 ENHRY and CDR2 SYGVKD.

This sequence joins TRBV6-2 or TRBV6-3 and TRBJ1-6; unclear D gene. In germline, CDR1 is MNHEY, CDR2 SVGEGT. Trimming removed 5 bases at V and 7 bases at J, with 12 bases between. This CDR3 is built from 14 residues. For the CDR3, the DNA is TGTGCCAGCAGTCGCGGGATTGTGAATTCACCCCTCCACTTT. Protein sequence: CASSRGIVNSPLHF.

The chain uses TRBV9 and TRBJ2-1; 10 bases are a match to TRBD2. This CDR3 is built from 15 residues. V was clipped by 4 bases and J by 5 bases; unmatched bases: 6. Germline lookup yields CDR1 SGDLS and CDR2 YYNGEE. The CDR3 coding sequence is TGTGCCAGCAGCCAGGGACTAGCGAGACACAATGAGCAGTTCTTC. This codes for CASSQGLARHNEQFF.

The genes are TRBV13 and TRBJ2-3; tentative D call: TRBD2 (7 bases). Germline V gene data show CDR1 as PRHDT and CDR2 as FYEKMQ (reference sequence). V was pared by 3 bases and J by 6 bases, with 19 bases between. The CDR3 is 16 residues long. The CDR3 DNA reads as TGTGCCAGCAGCTTTGCTTTGGCGGGGGCCGGGGATACGCAGTATTTT. This sequence encodes CASSFALAGAGDTQYF.

The CDR3 DNA reads TGTGCCAGCAGTTTAACGGGGCGGGGGTTCACAGATACGCAGTATTTT. It codes for CASSLTGRGFTDTQYF. The chain is built from TRBV28 and TRBJ2-3; 7 nucleotides align to TRBD2. CDR3 length: 16 amino acids. Looked up from germline, CDR1 is MDHEN and CDR2 is SYDVKM. V was pared by 2 bases and J by 2 bases, with 7 bases of the junction left unmatched.

The V and J genes are TRBV27 and TRBJ2-7; no clear D. Trimming stripped 3 bases from V and 1 base from J, with 10 bases between. CDR3 length: 14 residues. CDR1 is MNHEY and CDR2 is SMNVEV in the germline V gene (reference sequence). The CDR3 coding sequence is TGTGCCAGCAGTTTGAAGAGGAATTCCTACGAGCAGTACTTC. Its translation: CASSLKRNSYEQYF.

The V and J genes are TRBV30 and TRBJ1-1; D is perhaps TRBD1 (5 bases). Germline assignment: CDR1 GTSNPN and CDR2 SVGIG (reference sequence). The V gene lost 0 bases and the J gene lost 1 base, with 12 bases spanning the gap. CDR3 size: 15 residues. CDR3 coding DNA: TGTGCCTGGAGTGTACCGGCAGGGCGGAACACTGAAGCTTTCTTT. Its protein product is CAWSVPAGRNTEAFF.